The clone carrying this TCR beta chain appeared many times. The data were taken from a study of kidney transplant recipient with SARS-CoV-2 infection. The germline V gene encodes CDR1 LGHNA and CDR2 YSLEER. V was pared by 0 bases and J by 5 bases, with 5 bases of the junction left unmatched. This CDR3 region has 15 residues. TCRdb used MiXCR to reprocess the reads, holding one entry per CDR3 protein. The sample carries 200,000 to 300,000 distinct CDR3 sequences, more than 25% recorded once. Specimen: a blood sample, collected at baseline and on day 111 from a kidney transplant recipient. This clonotype originated in a male patient younger than 45 who had COVID-19 and was a kidney transplant recipient. The graft donor may have contributed some T cells. J is TRBJ2-7 and V is TRBV4-3; 9 nucleotides line up with TRBD1. Written as DNA, the CDR3 is TGCGCCAGCAGCCAAGATCAAACAGGGGGCCACGAGCAGTACTTC. It translates to CASSQDQTGGHEQYF.